The T cell receptor (beta chain) described here comes from a study of technical replicates of blood from several donors. J lost 7 bases, V lost 6 bases, and 5 bases had no gene match. The germline gives CDR1 MNHEY, CDR2 SVGAGI. This CDR3 spans 13 amino acids. The table came from immunoSEQ multiplex PCR; TCRdb's copy has only in-frame clones and leaves some out. The sample lists tens of thousands of clones; about 96% were seen once. The sequenced sample consisted of T cells isolated from PBMCs. This clonotype originated in a human donor in good health. The chain is built from TRBV6-5 and TRBJ2-2; 7 bases align to TRBD2. The CDR3, as DNA: TGTGCCAGCAGCTTAAGCGGGATCGGGGAGCTGTTTTTT. Protein sequence: CASSLSGIGELFF.